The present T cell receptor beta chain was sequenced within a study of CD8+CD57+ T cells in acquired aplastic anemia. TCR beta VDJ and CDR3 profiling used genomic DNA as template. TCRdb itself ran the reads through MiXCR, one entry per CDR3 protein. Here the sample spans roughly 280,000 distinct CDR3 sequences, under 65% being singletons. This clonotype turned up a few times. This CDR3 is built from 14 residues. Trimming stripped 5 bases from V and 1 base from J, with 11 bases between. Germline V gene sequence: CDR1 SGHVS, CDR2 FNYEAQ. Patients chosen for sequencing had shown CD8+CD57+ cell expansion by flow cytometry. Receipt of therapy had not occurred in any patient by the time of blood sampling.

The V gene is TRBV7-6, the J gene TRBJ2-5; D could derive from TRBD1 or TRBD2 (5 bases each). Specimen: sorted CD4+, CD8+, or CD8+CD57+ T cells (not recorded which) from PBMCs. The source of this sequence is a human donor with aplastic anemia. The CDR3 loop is CASSRLRGQETQYF. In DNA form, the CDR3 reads TGTGCCAGCAGCCGTTTGAGGGGCCAAGAGACCCAGTACTTC.